Below, one TCR beta chain is given with its context. What it recognizes is unknown. The data derive from a study of cytomegalovirus exposure and HLA in healthy donors. Study-level points and caveats: CMV antigen specificity was confirmed in vitro for three CMV-associated chains. Equally common other TCR beta chains were less clonally expanded than HLA-associated ones, a later analysis found.

CDR3 length: 16 amino acids. V lost 1 base to trimming and J lost 4 bases; unmatched junction nucleotides: 6. Germline V gene lookup returns CDR1 LNHNV and CDR2 YYDKDF (reference sequence). Vbeta (60) and Jbeta (13) primers were used in the PCR. Clones were sequenced by immunoSEQ multiplex PCR, and TCRdb holds only the in-frame ones, with some missing. The repertoire includes over 150,000 clones, roughly 80% of them detected once, and 6% to 7.5% sits in the top ten. The clonotype was recovered from a man between 25 and 39 years old in good health and CMV-seropositive. V gene TRBV15 combines with J gene TRBJ1-1; 10 positions match TRBD1. The sample comprised PBMCs. This CDR3 reads CATSRGDRQGATEAFF. The CDR3 DNA sequence: TGTGCCACCAGCAGAGGGGATAGACAGGGGGCCACTGAAGCTTTCTTT.